Listed below are T cell receptor beta chains from one sample, sequenced in a study of T-cell reconstitution after alpha-beta-depleted transplantation in children. TCRdb re-called the PCR reads with MiXCR, one entry per CDR3 protein. Among about 97,000 distinct CDR3 sequences listed, approximately 8% were seen once. Sequencing used PBMCs, obtained before TCRalphabeta/CD19-depleted stem cell transplant. These receptors were taken from a boy aged 2 to 9 with acute lymphoblastic leukemia, due to receive a stem cell transplant. Both conserved end residues are part of each CDR3. D genes are given only for firm matches. Rows may omit the clone size; those that give it use once, few, many or a size class.

NA	TRBV27	TRBJ2-6	NA	CASSFLLLSGANVLTF	TGTGCCAGCAGTTTCCTCCTCCTCTCTGGGGCCAACGTCCTGACTTTC
NA	TRBV11-2	TRBJ2-1	many	CASSLDRGAPYYNEQFF	TGTGCCAGCAGCTTAGACCGGGGGGCCCCTTACTACAATGAGCAGTTCTTC
NA	TRBV7-2	TRBJ2-1	many	CASSGAGSYNEQFF	TGTGCTTCCTCCGGGGCCGGCTCCTACAATGAGCAGTTCTTC
TRBD2	TRBV20-1	TRBJ2-3	NA	CSARPPRASGGAWSTDTQYF	TGCAGTGCTAGACCCCCTCGTGCGAGCGGGGGGGCCTGGAGCACAGATACGCAGTATTTT
NA	TRBV6-5	TRBJ1-1	NA	CASGGQDGKAFF	TGTGCCAGCGGGGGGCAGGATGGAAAAGCTTTCTTT
NA	TRBV12-3/TRBV12-4	TRBJ1-2	many	CASSFQGLGDGYTF	TGTGCCAGCAGTTTTCAGGGGCTCGGTGATGGCTACACCTTC
NA	TRBV19	TRBJ2-5	many	CASSFYGETQYF	TGTGCCAGTTCCTTTTATGGAGAGACCCAGTACTTC
NA	TRBV6-1	TRBJ2-5	many	CASSGGLRQETQYF	TGTGCCAGCAGTGGGGGACTCCGCCAAGAGACCCAGTACTTC
TRBD2	TRBV5-1	TRBJ2-1	many	CASSLPSGGANEQFF	TGCGCCAGCAGCTTACCGAGCGGGGGGGCCAATGAGCAGTTCTTC
NA	TRBV28	TRBJ2-3	many	CASSVPSTDTQYF	TGTGCCAGCAGCGTCCCTAGCACAGATACGCAGTATTTT
NA	TRBV6-4	TRBJ1-1	many	CASSDSGEGTEAFF	TGTGCCAGCAGTGACTCCGGGGAAGGGACTGAAGCTTTCTTT
NA	TRBV5-4	TRBJ1-1	many	CASSSSRNTEAFF	TGTGCCAGCAGCTCCAGTAGGAACACTGAAGCTTTCTTT
NA	TRBV6-5	TRBJ2-7	many	CASRDSYEQYF	TGTGCCAGCAGAGACAGTTACGAGCAGTACTTC
NA	TRBV7-9	TRBJ2-7	once	CASSPDSPHEQYF	TGTGCCAGCAGCCCCGACTCACCCCACGAGCAGTACTTC
TRBD1	TRBV28	TRBJ2-3	many	CASSPSGDSLTDTQYF	TGTGCCAGCAGTCCCTCCGGGGACAGCCTCACAGATACGCAGTATTTT
NA	TRBV4-2	TRBJ1-1	NA	CASSPRSVCWTEAFF	TGTGCCAGCAGCCCCCGGAGTGTCTGCTGGACTGAAGCTTTCTTT
NA	TRBV19	TRBJ1-2	NA	CASSMMGGSYGYTF	TGTGCCAGTAGTATGATGGGTGGGAGCTATGGCTACACCTTC
NA	TRBV4-1	TRBJ2-4	many	CASSQVFNIQYF	TGCGCCAGCAGCCAAGTTTTCAACATTCAGTACTTC
NA	TRBV5-1	TRBJ2-1	many	CASSLSAGGPYNEQFF	TGCGCCAGCAGCTTGAGCGCCGGGGGTCCCTACAATGAGCAGTTCTTC
NA	TRBV3-1	TRBJ2-5	many	CASSPSRGRGETQYF	TGTGCCAGCAGCCCATCTAGGGGGCGGGGGGAGACCCAGTACTTC
NA	TRBV25-1	TRBJ1-1	NA	CASSEWDPNTEAFF	TGTGCCAGCAGTGAATGGGACCCGAACACTGAAGCTTTCTTT
NA	TRBV5-1	TRBJ2-1	many	CASSLEAVSNEQFF	TGCGCCAGCAGCTTGGAGGCGGTAAGCAATGAGCAGTTCTTC
TRBD2	TRBV11-2	TRBJ2-3	few	CASSLVLAGGVSTDTQYF	TGTGCCAGCAGCTTAGTACTAGCGGGGGGGGTTAGCACAGATACGCAGTATTTT
NA	TRBV7-8	TRBJ1-6	NA	CASSQSSSSYNSPLHF	TGTGCCAGCAGCCAATCGTCAAGCTCCTATAATTCACCCCTCCACTTT
TRBD1	TRBV12-3/TRBV12-4	TRBJ2-7	NA	CASSRQGMDEQYF	TGTGCCAGCAGCAGACAGGGGATGGACGAGCAGTACTTC
NA	TRBV4-2	TRBJ2-5	many	CASRGSAETQYF	TGTGCCAGCAGGGGTAGCGCAGAGACCCAGTACTTC
TRBD2	TRBV7-8	TRBJ2-1	many	CASSLSGLAGGPYNEQFF	TGTGCCAGCAGCTTATCAGGACTAGCGGGGGGGCCCTACAATGAGCAGTTCTTC
NA	TRBV3-1	TRBJ1-5	NA	CATSQRRIGKYQPQHF	TGTGCCACCTCCCAACGTCGGATAGGGAAATATCAGCCCCAGCATTTT
NA	TRBV20-1	TRBJ1-6	few	CSATFKGGQSPLHF	TGCAGTGCTACCTTCAAGGGGGGGCAGTCACCCCTCCACTTT
NA	TRBV21-1	TRBJ2-5	many	CASSKGRLAGGSETQYF	TGTGCCAGCAGCAAAGGGAGACTAGCGGGGGGATCGGAGACCCAGTACTTC
TRBD1	TRBV5-6	TRBJ1-6	NA	CASSPRDRYNSPLHF	TGTGCCAGCAGCCCCCGGGACAGATATAATTCACCCCTCCACTTT